This T cell receptor (beta chain) derives from a study of T cell responses to AZD1222 COVID-19 vaccine. Overall study results and limits: Repertoire sampling occurred only after the peak T cell response. Across the whole spike, CD4 TCRs peaked at regions 160-218 and 743-854.

The assay was immunoSEQ multiplex PCR, and TCRdb's table has in-frame clones only and misses some. The profile shows about 100,000 clones, less than 90% of them singletons. As to this clone: Its antigen is unidentified.

Trimming left V 4 bases short and J 2 bases short, with 11 bases between. The CDR3 consists of 15 residues. Germline V gene sequence: CDR1 SGHTA, CDR2 FQGTGA. This material consisted of peripheral blood, taken on day 0 of AZD1222 vaccination. This chain uses TRBV7-3 with TRBJ2-2; D is possibly TRBD1 (6 bases). The TCR originated in an adult in good health. CDR3 nucleotides: TGTGCCAGCAGCTCGGGACAACCTAACACCGGGGAGCTGTTTTTT. Translated, it gives CASSSGQPNTGELFF. Full variable domain (rest looked up from reference TRBV7-3 and TRBJ2-2): GAGVSQTPSNKVTEKGKYVELRCDPISGHTALYWYRQSLGQGPEFLIYFQGTGAADDSGLPNDRFFAVRPEGSVSTLKIQRTERGDSAVYLCASSSGQPNTGELFFGEGSRLTVL.